The 17 T cell receptor beta chains reported below all come from one sample, sequenced in a study of T-cell memory formation after mild COVID-19. MiXCR, run by TCRdb on the 5' RACE reads, gives a single entry per CDR3 protein. The sample has around 340,000 distinct CDR3 sequences, approximately 15% seen once; the top ten hold approximately 22%. Sample: PBMCs or a T cell subset sorted from them (not recorded which). These receptor sequences come from a man aged 18 to 29 who had mild COVID-19 (a few samples of this study predate the infection). Cell type and time point are not known.

V gene TRBV4-1 combines with J gene TRBJ2-2; TRBD1 aligns across 9 bases. V shed 5 bases, J shed 7 bases, and the junction held 8 bases outside the gene matches. The CDR3 has 15 amino acids. CDR1 and CDR2 from the germline V gene are MGHRA and YSYEKL. CDR3 protein: CASSDRGTTDGELFF. DNA of the CDR3: TGCGCCAGCAGCGACAGGGGGACTACTGACGGGGAGCTGTTTTTT.

This clonotype was seen a few times. The genes are TRBV4-1 and TRBJ2-3; D unresolved. V was pared by 6 bases and J by 5 bases, with 18 bases between. The CDR3 sequence is 15 residues long. Germline V CDR1 and CDR2: MGHRA, YSYEKL. CDR3 sequence (DNA): TGCGCCAGCAGTCACATTGGGGTCCCAGGAGATACGCAGTATTTT. It yields the protein CASSHIGVPGDTQYF.

The CDR3 sequence is CASGTAYEQYF. CDR3 DNA sequence: TGTGCCAGCGGGACAGCTTACGAGCAGTACTTC. V usage is TRBV6-1 and J usage is TRBJ2-7; TRBD1 aligns across 7 bases. Per the germline V gene, CDR1 is MNHNS and CDR2 is SASEGT. With 8 bases clipped from V and 4 bases from J, the junction kept 2 bases outside the gene matches. CDR3 size: 11 residues.

This clonotype was detected only a few times. V usage is TRBV6-2 or TRBV6-3 and J usage is TRBJ2-5, with D perhaps TRBD1 or TRBD2 (6 bases each). Germline lookup yields CDR1 MNHEY and CDR2 SVGEGT. Trimming left V 2 bases short and J 4 bases short, with 11 bases between. This CDR3 is 14 amino acids long. The CDR3 protein is CASSYGGGRETQYF. Written as DNA, the CDR3 is TGTGCCAGCAGTTACGGAGGGGGGAGAGAGACCCAGTACTTC.

This clonotype turned up a few times. The gene calls are TRBV10-3 and TRBJ2-5; maybe TRBD2 (6 bases). Germline CDR1 ENHRY, CDR2 SYGVKD. This CDR3 is built from 13 residues. The V end was cut by 6 bases, the J end by 5 bases, with 13 bases between. The CDR3 loop reads CAIRDSGSETQYF. CDR3 sequence (DNA): TGTGCCATCAGGGATTCCGGGAGCGAGACCCAGTACTTC.

Ten or more counts support this clonotype. This rearrangement joins TRBV7-8 to TRBJ2-2; D gene unclear. The CDR3 spans 15 residues. Trimming cost V 3 bases and J 0 bases, with 8 bases left between them. From germline, CDR1 is SGHVS and CDR2 FQNEAQ. The CDR3 spells CASSFPVTNTGELFF. The CDR3 DNA is TGTGCCAGCAGCTTTCCTGTTACGAACACCGGGGAGCTGTTTTTT.

The chain carries TRBV20-1 and TRBJ1-2; possible D gene TRBD1, 5 bases. V was pared by 6 bases and J by 4 bases, with 18 bases between. Germline loops: CDR1 DFQATT, CDR2 SNEGSKA (reference sequence). The CDR3 is 14 amino acids. CDR3 nucleotide sequence: TGCAGTGCGGAACACTGGGGGGGGAGCTATGGCTACACCTTC. This codes for CSAEHWGGSYGYTF.

The table lists this clonotype with a few counts. V and J are TRBV5-1 and TRBJ2-3; D is possibly TRBD1 (6 bases). Trimming shortened V by 3 bases and J by 0 bases, and 11 bases separated the two germline ends. Looked up from germline, CDR1 is SGHRS and CDR2 is YFSETQ. The CDR3 loop spans 15 amino acids. The CDR3 sequence: CASSSGVTSTDTQYF. In nucleotides, the CDR3 is TGCGCCAGCAGCTCAGGGGTCACTAGCACAGATACGCAGTATTTT.

A few counts support this clonotype. This CDR3 is CASSWGPPPGYEQYV. The CDR3 nucleotides read TGCGCCAGCAGCTGGGGACCGCCGCCCGGCTACGAGCAGTACGTC. V usage is TRBV5-1 and J usage is TRBJ2-7; D may match TRBD1 or TRBD2 (5 bases each). This CDR3 is 15 amino acids long. V lost 3 bases and J 3 bases, leaving 16 bases between the germline ends. CDR1 is SGHRS, CDR2 YFSETQ, per germline.

This clonotype was counted a few times. V usage is TRBV6-6 and J usage is TRBJ1-2; tentatively, D is TRBD1 (5 bases). Trimming took 9 bases from V and 2 from J, leaving 16 bases between them. Per germline, CDR1 MNHNY and CDR2 SVGAGI (reference sequence). The CDR3 totals 14 residues. DNA for the CDR3: TGTGCCAGTCGTGGTGCGCGGGACAACTATGGCTACACCTTC. Translating gives CASRGARDNYGYTF.

This clonotype was observed a handful of times. This sequence joins TRBV9 and TRBJ1-1; D gene ambiguous. This CDR3 is built from 14 residues. V gave up 0 bases and J gave up 5 bases, with 11 bases separating them. Looked up from germline, CDR1 is SGDLS and CDR2 is YYNGEE. DNA of the CDR3: TGTGCCAGCAGCGTAGACACCCCGGGGACTGAAGCTTTCTTT. Amino acid sequence: CASSVDTPGTEAFF.

This clonotype was seen only a few times. J is TRBJ1-1 and V is TRBV6-5, with D unresolved. Germline values: CDR1 MNHEY, CDR2 SVGAGI. CDR3 length: 16 residues. V was shortened by 2 bases and J by 6 bases, with 19 bases between the two germline ends. The CDR3: CASSYREGRRNAEAFF. Here the CDR3 DNA reads TGTGCCAGCAGTTACAGGGAAGGACGCCGCAACGCTGAAGCTTTCTTT.

This clonotype has more than one count but fewer than ten. The chain links TRBV5-4 to TRBJ2-5; TRBD1 aligns across 10 bases. Germline V gives CDR1 SGHNT, CDR2 YYREEE (reference sequence). The length of the CDR3 is 14 residues. V shed 5 bases and J 5 bases; nucleotides not matched to a gene: 6. CDR3 coding DNA: TGTGCCAGCAGTCGACAGGGGGCCCACGAGACCCAGTACTTC. Translating gives CASSRQGAHETQYF.

The chain couples TRBV10-3 to TRBJ1-6, with D maybe TRBD1 (6 bases). V was shortened by 2 bases and J by 8 bases, with 13 bases between the two germline ends. Germline loops: CDR1 ENHRY, CDR2 SYGVKD. The CDR3 totals 15 residues. CDR3 amino acids: CAISERRGPDSPLHF. CDR3 sequence (DNA): TGTGCCATCAGTGAGCGCCGGGGGCCCGATTCACCCCTCCACTTT.

The CDR3 loop reads CASSLTPSGITDTQYF. CDR3 sequence (DNA): TGTGCCAGCAGCTTAACGCCCAGTGGGATCACAGATACGCAGTATTTT. The chain has TRBV7-3 and TRBJ2-3, with D unresolved. CDR3 length equals 16 residues. V lost 0 bases and J lost 2, with 12 bases in between. The V gene's germline CDR1 is SGHTA and CDR2 FQGTGA.

The chain has TRBV6-6 and TRBJ1-5; TRBD1 matches at 8 bases. The CDR3 consists of 15 residues. Unmatched junction bases numbered 10, after V lost 5 bases and J lost 7 bases. Germline V lookup: CDR1 MNHNY, CDR2 SVGAGI (reference sequence). CDR3 DNA: TGTGCCAGCAGTCCTGCGGCAGGGGGCCAACAGCCCCAGCATTTT. Its translation is CASSPAAGGQQPQHF.

In this sample, this clonotype turned up a few times. The CDR3 sequence is CASSVDPDPNTEAFF. The DNA for the CDR3 is TGTGCCAGCAGCGTAGACCCGGACCCGAACACTGAAGCTTTCTTT. The rearrangement joins TRBV9 to TRBJ1-1; D is ambiguous. Germline V lookup: CDR1 SGDLS, CDR2 YYNGEE. The V gene lost 0 bases and the J gene lost 1 base, with 10 bases spanning the gap. The length of the CDR3 is 15 residues.